This TCR beta chain comes out of a study of shared clonotypes between healthy human individuals. About the research overall: The cohort had two women and a few men, ages 18 to 49. Broader study findings: Generation of non-shared clonotypes was less probable than generation of clonotypes shared by all four donors. How much donors shared clonotypes was expected to be affected by sequencing depth.

CDR3 length: 14 amino acids. CDR1 MNHEY and CDR2 SVGAGI come from the germline V gene. V was clipped by 6 bases and J by 3 bases; unmatched bases: 7. Profiling relied on immunoSEQ multiplex PCR, and the TCRdb table lists in-frame clones only, not all of them. There are more than 2,000,000 clones in the sample; just over 90% occur only once, and roughly 0.15% lies in the top ten. In its sample, this clone was seen once. Its antigen is not known. The receptor was isolated from a man aged 18 to 29 in good health. The genes are TRBV6-5 and TRBJ1-1; 7 bases match TRBD1. Sequenced sample: naive CD4+ T cells sorted from blood. Subset described: CD45RA+ positively selected. For the CDR3, the DNA is TGTGCCAGCAGCCGGGGACAGAGTTACACTGAAGCTTTCTTT. This sequence encodes CASSRGQSYTEAFF.